This note documents a single TCR beta chain sequence. This table comes from immunoSEQ multiplex PCR, and its TCRdb copy is limited to in-frame clones, with some not included. Of about 270,000 clones listed, 90% to 95% are singletons. The data were obtained in a study of T cell responses to AZD1222 COVID-19 vaccine. The sequence was collected from an adult who received the AZD1222 COVID-19 vaccine. Sequencing was performed on peripheral blood, taken 28 days after the second AZD1222 dose.

The CDR3 nucleotides read TGTGCCAGCAGCAAAGACCCCTTTCGGGGGGACCGGCCCCACGAGCAGTACTTC. Amino acids: CASSKDPFRGDRPHEQYF. The chain links TRBV21-1 to TRBJ2-7; no DNA check was done on the table's D call, TRBD2. TRBV21-1 is a documented pseudogene. The CDR3 covers 18 residues.